The source of this T cell receptor (beta chain) is a study of blood T cells in healthy people across ages. Study outcomes and limitations: The fall in TCR beta diversity per million T cells was roughly linear with age. More naive CD4+ cells and higher diversity marked long-lived donors relative to aged donors.

Donors ranged from about 6 to 90 years old and were healthy Caucasians in Russia. It was with a sample-barcoded 5' primer and a J-beta primer mix that a second PCR of about 6 to 12 cycles was run. Via MiXCR, TCRdb re-called the 5' RACE reads, giving one row per CDR3 protein. The repertoire holds under 2,000,000 distinct CDR3 sequences, with around half as singletons. The CDR3 spans 15 residues. The germline V gene encodes CDR1 MDHEN and CDR2 SYDVKM. V was clipped by 3 bases and J by 4 bases, with 15 bases between them. Worth noting for this clonotype: The target antigen is unknown.

Sequencing used blood. The chain is built from TRBV28 and TRBJ2-5; possibly TRBD2 for D (6 bases). The receptor was isolated from a woman aged 35 to 49 in good health. CDR3 coding DNA: TGTGCCAGCAGTTTGGTCGGGGGTTTAAGAGAGACCCAGTACTTC. Encoded protein: CASSLVGGLRETQYF.